Sequencing of this TCR beta chain was carried out in a study of blood T cell repertoires in COVID-19 (dated by TCRdb to between 2020 and 2021). Notes on the research overall: Samples from collaborators originated in the United States, Italy and Spain and spanned both the acute and convalescent phases of COVID-19. The prospective study material was composed of cDNA or gDNA derived from T cells, B-cell-depleted T cells, or PBMCs. Subjects who had been exposed to COVID-19, were actively infected with it, or had recovered from it provided the deeply sampled blood TCRbeta repertoires that made up the dataset. The repertoires were released in a freely available public database meant as a resource for research on the immune response to SARS-CoV-2. Samples were obtained from the ongoing ImmuneRACE study (first 160 participants) and from 1,254 subjects provided by 6 global collaborators. A de-identified subject ID, COVID-19 status, age in years and sex were almost always included in the sample metadata. Where HLA class I and class II types were available, the types were taken from metadata supplied by the sample provider, not from assay-based typing. Summary of the overall study and its limitations: Clinical and demographic metadata were provided uncurated, with the amount varying by source and participant.

TCRbeta CDR3 regions were amplified from genomic DNA using the immunoSEQ Assay, a bias-controlled multiplex PCR. The original methods were these. Within the assay, amplification of reference gene primers was used to estimate how many nucleated cells each sample contained. To quantify the absolute abundance of each unique TCRbeta CDR3 rearrangement, sequence reads were collapsed and filtered. Productive Simpson clonality was computed per sample as the square root of Simpson's diversity index over productive rearrangements. Drawn from immuneACCESS, this table holds only the in-frame rearrangements with V and J called that TCRdb kept. Clones are partly lost; checked studies trace under half to an unresolved V gene and leave the rest unexplained. V and J calls and clone size are those listed in that table; D and trimming were worked out from the DNA. This sample lists about 400,000 clones; about 90% were detected once. Approximately 3% of the sample lies in the top ten.

Participants in the prospective study were enrolled through a virtual design, were aged about 18 to 90 years, and lived in 24 United States geographic areas. In the prospective study, participants were assigned to cohorts based on the clinical history participants reported in a screening survey and a study questionnaire. For ImmuneRACE Cohort 3, a participant was defined as recovered based on two consecutive negative NP/OP PCR tests, clearance by a healthcare professional, or resolution of symptoms. In the prospective study, whole blood, serum and a nasopharyngeal or oropharyngeal swab were collected from each participant by mobile phlebotomists. Additional blood draws and questionnaires over an approximately two-month period could optionally be provided by prospective study participants. Blood samples from the prospective study were shipped frozen or at room temperature prior to DNA extraction.

V lost 1 base and J lost 5 bases; the stretch between them is 12 bases long. Taken from cysteine to phenylalanine, the CDR3 has 15 residues. The kept DNA is CDR3 alone, 45 bases in frame from the first base. The germline V gene yields SGHVS for CDR1 and FNYEAQ for CDR2. With respect to this clone: Its cognate antigen has yet to be identified. It has no much larger one-base neighbor in the sample; base qualities were not kept.

The sample comprised PBMCs or T cells enriched from blood (not recorded which). The source is a woman aged 30 to 39 who had recovered from COVID-19. The sequence links TRBV7-6 to TRBJ1-5; TRBD1 could be the D gene, as 5 bases match. In nucleotide form, the sequence is TGTGCCAGCAGCTTAGTAGGGGTTTATCATCAGCCCCAGCATTTT. This codes for CASSLVGVYHQPQHF.